Following are 2 T cell receptor beta chains from one sample sequenced in a study of T cells in Graves' hyperthyroidism and ophthalmopathy. TCR beta CDR3 regions were amplified from RNA transcripts. The study used the HTBI primer set for a first-round RT-PCR of the TCR CDR3. TCRdb used MiXCR to reprocess the multiplex PCR reads, holding one entry per CDR3 protein. Of around 600,000 distinct CDR3 sequences in the sample, around 16% are singletons; the top ten hold less than 3.5%. Sequencing used blood. These receptors were taken from a woman in her forties with Graves' ophthalmopathy.

This clonotype was seen more than once but under ten times. The chain carries TRBV7-8 and TRBJ1-1, with no clear D. The CDR3 has 14 residues. Between the trimmed V and J ends, which lost 0 bases and 7 bases, there was a span of 12 bases. CDR1 and CDR2 (germline): SGHVS, FQNEAQ. The CDR3 nucleotides read TGTGCCAGCAGCTTAGCCACGTTCGTTGGTGAAGCTTTCTTT. This gives the protein CASSLATFVGEAFF.

This clonotype was detected many times. The chain joins TRBV18 to TRBJ2-7, with a tentative D call TRBD2 (5 bases). V dropped 5 bases and J dropped 2 bases, with 13 bases sitting between them. The CDR3 covers 14 residues. CDR1 KGHSH and CDR2 LQKENI come from the germline V gene. The CDR3: CASSLFREAYEQYF. In DNA form, the CDR3 reads TGTGCCAGCTCATTATTCCGGGAAGCCTACGAGCAGTACTTC.